This T cell receptor (beta chain) was retrieved from a study of cytomegalovirus exposure and HLA in healthy donors (dated by TCRdb to about 2017). Regarding the complete study: In an earlier analysis of under 750 of the donors, 250 to 350 Gb of sequence data and 90 million to 120 million unique TCR beta sequences from about 180 million T cells were reported. An early release covering roughly 600 HLA-typed donors comprised around 300 gigabases of sequencing data and around 86 million unique TCR sequences. Of the 300 to 400 genotyped donors, 65% to 90% fell in the genetic ancestry cluster associated with self-reported Caucasian donors. The aim of the study was to test whether cataloging public T cell receptors could identify signatures of past pathogen exposure. The study used immunosequencing to profile the T cell repertoires of hundreds of subjects and linked those repertoires to cytomegalovirus serostatus. Along with the approximately 670-subject first cohort, a separate validation cohort of over a hundred different subjects was used. The study combined high-throughput TCR immunosequencing, statistical association of individual TCRs with disease status, and machine learning to predict cytomegalovirus infection status. In a later analysis, previously published TCR beta repertoires from more than 500 donors were re-analyzed and high-resolution HLA genotyping was added so that TCR occurrence patterns could be studied. Rather than using new phenotypic data, the later analysis identified candidate immune exposures from TCR beta sequences and from how often those sequences occurred across donors. An earlier analysis of several hundred of the donors applied high-throughput TCR beta sequencing to assess whether each TCR beta V gene segment acted as functional or pseudogenic. Donor age, sex, ethnicity and CMV serostatus were collected together with the repertoire data. A later genetic analysis used genome-wide SNP genotypes for about 55% of the 666 donors, treating that subset as a discovery cohort. All discovery cohort repertoires had been generated on a single sequencing platform. HLA typing covered class I and class II loci at four-digit resolution. Typing coverage differed by locus: A, B, C, DRB1 and DQB1 were typed in roughly 620-640 donors, DQA1 in about 550, DPA1 in 600 to 610, and DPB1 in just under 480. A handful of DR-DQ haplotypes were handled as single units for association and clustering because linkage in the cohort was strong. On average, around 240,000 unique TCR beta nucleotide sequences were sequenced per donor among some 420 genotyped donors of the cohort, with 15% to 20% of those sequences being non-productive. Results and caveats for the whole study, not just this receptor: An association between a missense DCLRE1C variant and V-gene and J-gene trimming of TCR beta chains was found in a later genetic analysis and replicated in an independent cohort. A later analysis found that most CMV-associated TCR beta chains appeared HLA-restricted, with HLA associations seemingly driven largely by CMV exposure. Broadly in line with IMGT annotations, most TCR beta V segments showed up in productive rearrangements about 90% or about 30% of the time in an earlier analysis of approximately 640 of the donors. Specific HLA alleles were associated with over 15,000 TCR beta sequences at a false discovery rate of 0.05 in a later analysis. The study gave a list of some 150 TCR beta chains associated with cytomegalovirus. In a later analysis, HLA-associated TCR beta chains were found to be more clonally expanded and to have lower generation probabilities than equally common non-associated chains. Because the 87-base-pair reads could not distinguish some IMGT-functional V segments, including TRBV6-2 and TRBV6-3, those segments were excluded. The authors suggested that the approach could potentially be extended to other disease states and immunological phenotypes. Because HLA typing was missing for some donors at each locus, association tests included only the typed subset. While some public TCRs were present in many individuals, most TCR sequences turned up only very rarely across donors. Some 16 rarely observed V segments, including chromosome 9 orphons, were excluded from the earlier analysis of about 610 of the donors because counts were too low. Linkage disequilibrium might explain the correlated functional status among segregating V segments, but an unknown experimental factor could not be ruled out. CMV serostatus was the only immune exposure information available for the cohort. Strong co-occurrence of HLA alleles, especially DR and DQ, made assigning TCR associations to individual alleles difficult. In this cohort, only TCR beta chains were sequenced, and detectable features were limited by the absence of alpha or paired-chain data. A further reported finding was that TCR beta sequences accurately predicted the HLA-A and HLA-B alleles for most subjects in the first cohort. The presence/absence analyses assumed that sequencing depth was roughly uniform across donors, and that assumption may not be true. According to a later analysis, TCR association rates differed among HLA loci, with DRB1 alleles showing the most associated TCRs and HLA-C alleles showing the fewest. In a later genetic analysis, fewer N-insertions in productive TCRs were reported among donors in an Asian-associated ancestry cluster than the approximately 670-donor mean. In both the original and validation cohorts, the classifier was reported to diagnose cytomegalovirus status with high specificity and sensitivity. A group of highly shared sequence variants was considered likely to be a technical artifact of the sequencing pipeline. A few of the identified cytomegalovirus-associated TCR beta chains were confirmed in vitro to be specific for cytomegalovirus antigens. In a later analysis, several top co-occurrence clusters were reported to appear linked to parvovirus B19, influenza, CMV and Epstein-Barr virus.

Library preparation used the immunoSEQ multiplex PCR assay. For the multiplex PCR, a mixture combining 60 forward primers for TCR Vbeta segments and 13 reverse primers for TCR Jbeta segments was used. The CDR3 region of rearranged TCR beta genes was amplified from genomic DNA with a multiplex PCR assay. On the Illumina HiSeq System, the amplified TCR beta libraries were sequenced as 87-base-pair reads. In the source study's methods: A later analysis tallied roughly 76 million unique TCR beta chains across the approximately 670 repertoires, and some 12 million of those chains were shared by two or more donors. Raw reads were error-corrected and collapsed into unique sequences with a nearest-neighbor algorithm that merged closely related sequences to remove PCR and sequencing errors. To assign V, D and J gene segments, CDR3 sequences were aligned to IMGT reference sequences. Each retained sequence needed at least a six-nucleotide match to both a V gene segment and a J gene segment. Rearrangements were classified as productive when the CDR3 lacked stop codons and remained in frame with V and J, and all other rearrangements were classified as non-productive. Following IMGT convention, CDR3 was defined as the stretch from the second conserved V-encoded cysteine to the conserved J-encoded phenylalanine. Sequences without an unambiguous match to a single V gene segment were excluded from the earlier analysis of a few hundred of the donors. An earlier analysis of several hundred of the donors called V segments functional above 56.7% productive rearrangements and segregating when the between-donor standard deviation exceeded 5%. A statistical classification framework was built to diagnose cytomegalovirus status from the catalog of TCR beta chain sequences. V and J gene assignment, in a later analysis, came from comparing TCR nucleotide sequences with IMGT/GENE-DB human TR gene sequences. The TCRdist pipeline was used in a later analysis to assign CDR3 sequences and most-parsimonious VDJ recombination scenarios. In a later analysis, every TCR beta chain was defined by the combination of its CDR3 amino acid sequence and its V-gene family, and reads without a unique V-gene family were dropped. In a later analysis, 550 to 650 highly shared, low-generation-probability nucleotide sequences were removed to address suspected cross-contamination and a sequencing artifact. A later analysis calculated a clonal expansion index for each public chain from normalized within-repertoire ranks of inferred template counts. Generation probabilities in a later analysis came from a VDJ recombination model fitted to out-of-frame rearrangements, and those results were checked against IGoR. Hypergeometric tests were used in a later analysis to score TCR-TCR, TCR-HLA and TCR-CMV co-occurrence, with a repertoire-size bias correction applied to the TCR pairs. False discovery rates were estimated in a later analysis by permuting HLA or CMV assignments 20 times. In a later analysis, co-occurring TCRs were grouped with DBSCAN, and TCRdist sequence similarity was added when clustering was performed within HLA-allele-positive subsets. Repertoires with fewer than 30,000 or more than 120,000 public chains, plus five repertoires with anomalous nucleotide sharing, were excluded from co-occurrence clustering. The table was pulled from immuneACCESS by TCRdb, which kept in-frame rearrangements only. Such tables lose some clones; where checked, under half of the loss comes from unresolved V genes, and the rest has no known cause. V and J calls and clone size are given by that table; D and trimming were obtained from the DNA. The sample contains about 200,000 clones, over 75% of them found a single time. The top ten clonotypes cover around 0.2% of the sample.

Of note for this clone: It lacks a known antigen. The sample holds no much larger clone one base away, and base qualities are not on file.

CDR1 SNHLY and CDR2 FYNNEI are derived from the germline V gene. The trim is 3 bases for V and 0 bases for J, with a gap of 8 bases between the germline ends. There are 15 amino acids in the CDR3, from cysteine to phenylalanine inclusive. The sequence is cut down to CDR3 DNA, 45 bases in frame from base 1. The cohort comprised some 700 healthy bone marrow donors. At the time of sampling, all cohort members were nominally healthy, though unrecorded immune exposures were likely present. The donor tested CMV seronegative, placing the donor among the 352 seronegative members of the cohort. Every donor gave a peripheral blood sample, and the peripheral blood mononuclear cells from that sample were used for TCR beta sequencing. The Qiagen DNeasy Blood Extraction Kit was used to extract genomic DNA from the blood cell samples.

The clonotype was recovered from a girl aged 2-10 years in good health and CMV-seronegative. Sequencing was performed on PBMCs. The chain is made from TRBV2 and TRBJ1-4; confidence is insufficient to name the D gene. The CDR3: CASSDQAATNEKLFF. The bases read TGTGCCAGCAGTGATCAGGCTGCAACTAATGAAAAACTGTTTTTT.